This T cell receptor (beta chain) was sequenced in a study of T cells in Graves' hyperthyroidism and ophthalmopathy. About the research overall: Once the initial diagnosis was made, peripheral blood was obtained before any treatment. Study-wide points: The model forecast ophthalmopathy, anticipating it by a median about 6.5 months before onset.

The source material, RNA transcripts, was used to amplify TCR beta CDR3 regions. TCR CDR3 underwent first-round RT-PCR with the HTBI primer set. TCRdb re-analysed the multiplex PCR reads in MiXCR, keeping a single row per CDR3 protein. The sample shows about 320,000 distinct CDR3 sequences, over 15% of them seen only once. J lost 2 bases, V lost 8 bases, and 12 bases had no gene match. The length of the CDR3 is 16 residues. CDR1 and CDR2 from the germline V gene are LNHDA and SQIVND (reference sequence). As concerns this clonotype: What it recognizes is unknown.

This clonotype originated in a man aged 30 to 39 with Graves' hyperthyroidism. The specimen sequenced was blood. V is TRBV19 and J is TRBJ2-3, with 8 bases that match TRBD1. The CDR3 loop is CASRQGALRNTDTQYF. The CDR3 DNA reads as TGTGCCAGTCGTCAGGGGGCCCTCAGGAACACAGATACGCAGTATTTT.